This T cell receptor beta chain was sequenced in a study of T-cell memory formation after mild COVID-19. Findings of the study overall: Clones that shrank (day 15 to 85) were balanced CD4/CD8, whereas later expanders leaned CD4+. Pre-infection memory harbored some responding clones, suggesting cross-reactive memory joined. CM and EM subsets held most contracting CD4+ clones; EMRA held CD8+ ones.

MiXCR, run by TCRdb on the 5' RACE reads, gives a single entry per CDR3 protein. The sample includes more than 110,000 distinct CDR3 sequences, approximately 25% of them seen just once. Germline CDR1 reads SGHNT; CDR2 reads YENEEA. With 5 bases removed from V and 3 bases from J, the gap between germline ends came to 17 bases. CDR3 length: 16 residues. This clonotype showed up just a few times. Antigen specificity is unknown. The specimen was PBMCs or a T cell subset sorted from them (not recorded which). This chain uses TRBV11-3 with TRBJ2-4, with D tentatively TRBD2 (6 bases). The sequence came from an adult woman who had mild COVID-19 (a few samples of this study predate the infection). Cell type and time point are not known. The CDR3 protein is CASSPTAGGSKNIQYF. The CDR3 DNA is TGTGCCAGCAGCCCGACTGCCGGGGGTAGCAAAAACATTCAGTACTTC. The variable domain in full, with the rest retrieved from reference TRBV11-3 and TRBJ2-4, is EAGVVQSPRYKIIEKKQPVAFWCNPISGHNTLYWYLQNLGQGPELLIRYENEEAVDDSQLPKDRFSAERLKGVDSTLKIQPAELGDSAVYLCASSPTAGGSKNIQYFGAGTRLSVL.